The 18 T cell receptor beta chains below all came from one sample that was sequenced in a study of blood T cells in healthy people across ages. Together with a sample-barcoded 5' primer, a J-beta primer mix was included in a second PCR lasting about 6 to 11 cycles. TCRdb reanalysed the 5' RACE reads using MiXCR and keeps one entry per CDR3 protein. The data show over 1,300,000 distinct CDR3 sequences, roughly 64% seen once. Sequencing was carried out using blood. These receptors originate from a man between 18 and 35 years old in good health.

The chain couples TRBV12-3 or TRBV12-4 to TRBJ2-4; 8 nucleotides agree with TRBD1. The trim removed 7 bases at V and 1 base at J, leaving 6 bases unmatched. This CDR3 has 15 amino acids. The DNA of the CDR3 is TGTGCCAGCAAAGGGGGACAGGCGGCCAAAAACATTCAGTACTTC. Residues: CASKGGQAAKNIQYF.

This chain connects TRBV6-2 or TRBV6-3 to TRBJ2-1; 11 bases are a match to TRBD2. Trimming took 0 bases from V and 4 from J; bases not matched to a gene: 5. Germline V CDR1 and CDR2: MNHEY, SVGEGT. This CDR3 is 17 amino acids long. The CDR3 DNA is TGTGCCAGCAGTTACTCACTAGCGGGGGCCCCATACAATGAGCAGTTCTTC. Its translation: CASSYSLAGAPYNEQFF.

The rearrangement joins TRBV2 to TRBJ1-5; D is uncertain. The CDR3 covers 13 residues. Trimming cost V 1 base and J 6 bases, with 7 bases left between them. CDR1 is SNHLY, CDR2 FYNNEI, per germline. The CDR3 DNA sequence: TGTGCCAGCAGTGAAGAGGGCATTCAGCCCCAGCATTTT. This gives the protein CASSEEGIQPQHF.

J is TRBJ1-2 and V is TRBV20-1, with D unclear. CDR1 is DFQATT, CDR2 SNEGSKA, per germline (reference sequence). This CDR3 is 13 amino acids long. The V gene lost 4 bases and the J gene lost 4 bases, with 13 bases spanning the gap. The DNA for the CDR3 is TGCAGTGCTACGGACTCTGCGGCCTATGGCTACACCTTC. It encodes CSATDSAAYGYTF.

The chain carries TRBV5-1 and TRBJ2-3, with 9 bases matching TRBD2. This CDR3 has 17 residues. J was trimmed by 2 bases and V by 0 bases; bases with no gene match: 7. The V gene's germline CDR1 is SGHRS and CDR2 YFSETQ. CDR3 nucleotide sequence: TGCGCCAGCAGCTTGGCCTTGGTAGCGGGGGACACAGATACGCAGTATTTT. This codes for CASSLALVAGDTDTQYF.

The chain recombines TRBV4-1 with TRBJ2-7; 12 bases align to TRBD2. CDR1 and CDR2 (germline): MGHRA, YSYEKL. The CDR3 is 16 residues long. V dropped 2 bases and J dropped 4; count of bases not matched to a gene: 6. CDR3 DNA: TGCGCCAGCAGCCAAAGGACTAGCGGGAAGAGGTACGAGCAGTACTTC. Amino acids: CASSQRTSGKRYEQYF.

This chain links TRBV12-3 or TRBV12-4 with TRBJ2-6; TRBD1 matches at 9 bases. Trimming removed 8 bases from V and 3 bases from J; junction bases left unmatched: 17. This CDR3 comprises 19 residues. CDR3 region: CASSLGDRDPLGGANVLTF. CDR3 coding DNA: TGTGCCAGCTCCCTAGGGGACAGGGATCCCCTGGGTGGGGCCAACGTCCTGACTTTC.

This clonotype has more than one count but fewer than ten. The rearrangement uses TRBV7-9 and TRBJ2-1; D is perhaps TRBD1 or TRBD2 (5 bases each). This CDR3 has 13 amino acids. Between the trimmed V and J ends, which lost 5 bases and 12 bases, there was a span of 17 bases. CDR1 and CDR2 (germline): SEHNR, FQNEAQ (reference sequence). In DNA form, the CDR3 reads TGTGCCAGCAGCGCCGGCAGGGCAGGAGGGCAGTTCTTC. Translation gives CASSAGRAGGQFF.

V gene TRBV20-1 combines with J gene TRBJ2-1, with 11 nucleotides matching TRBD2. The CDR3 consists of 14 residues. With V trimmed by 6 bases and J by 4 bases, 5 bases remained unmatched. The germline gives CDR1 DFQATT, CDR2 SNEGSKA (reference sequence). CDR3 sequence (DNA): TGCAGTGCCTGGCTAGCGGGGGGTTACAATGAGCAGTTCTTC. This codes for CSAWLAGGYNEQFF.

V is TRBV19 and J is TRBJ1-2, with D uncertain. Germline loops: CDR1 LNHDA, CDR2 SQIVND (reference sequence). This CDR3 spans 14 amino acids. Deletions cut 6 bases from V and 2 bases from J, with 13 bases between. CDR3 nucleotide sequence: TGTGCCAGTAGGCGGCGAGGAGGGAACTATGGCTACACCTTC. Its translation is CASRRRGGNYGYTF.

The chain carries TRBV4-1 and TRBJ2-5, with 9 bases identical to TRBD2. V dropped 1 base and J dropped 11; count of bases not matched to a gene: 11. The CDR3 has 15 amino acids. From germline, CDR1 is MGHRA and CDR2 YSYEKL. The CDR3 DNA sequence: TGCGCCAGCAGCCAAGTTAGCGGGAGACGCATGGAGCAGTACTTC. The encoded protein is CASSQVSGRRMEQYF.

Concerning this clonotype: Germline is not matched at one junction end, which may reflect a read error. The chain carries TRBV6-5 and TRBJ2-1; 10 bases are shared with TRBD2. Germline CDR1 reads MNHEY; CDR2 reads SVGAGI. The CDR3 contains 17 residues. The CDR3 DNA sequence: TGTGCCAGCAGTCACTCCATACTAGCGGGGCTCTACAATGAGCAGTTCTTC. Translating it yields CASSHSILAGLYNEQFF.

This clonotype showed up just a few times. This chain joins TRBV25-1 and TRBJ1-1; D perhaps matches TRBD1 (5 bases). V was trimmed by 10 bases and J by 1 base, leaving 13 bases between them. The CDR3 extends over 13 amino acids. Per the germline V gene, CDR1 is MGHDK and CDR2 is SYGVNS. CDR3 nucleotides: TGTGCCACCACCCTCGGGGCGAACACTGAAGCTTTCTTT. It encodes CATTLGANTEAFF.

The chain has TRBV6-2 or TRBV6-3 and TRBJ2-7; 10 nucleotides line up with TRBD1. Per germline, CDR1 MNHEY and CDR2 SVGEGT. Unmatched junction bases numbered 4, after V lost 5 bases and J lost 6 bases. The length of the CDR3 is 13 residues. CDR3 sequence (DNA): TGTGCCAGCAGTCGACAGGGGGCTCGCGAGCAGTACTTC. Amino acids: CASSRQGAREQYF.

The chain uses TRBV6-5 and TRBJ2-3, with TRBD2 identical over 12 bases. The germline CDR1 and CDR2 sequences are MNHEY and SVGAGI. The V gene end was trimmed by 0 bases and the J gene end by 8 bases; junction bases not matched to a gene: 9. The CDR3 totals 17 residues. The CDR3 here is CASSYSLAGGSAATQYF. The DNA of the CDR3 is TGTGCCAGCAGTTACTCGCTAGCGGGAGGGTCCGCAGCTACGCAGTATTTT.

V usage is TRBV9 and J usage is TRBJ2-1; possible D gene TRBD2, 7 bases. CDR1 and CDR2 (germline): SGDLS, YYNGEE. V dropped 0 bases and J dropped 7 bases, with 11 bases sitting between them. The CDR3 has 14 residues. The CDR3 region has the DNA TGTGCCAGCAGCGTAGGCGGGGGCCAGAATGAGCAGTTCTTC. It yields the protein CASSVGGGQNEQFF.

The chain employs TRBV11-3 and TRBJ1-1; 7 nucleotides align to TRBD1. After removal of 5 bases from V and 4 bases from J, the junction contained 10 bases not matched to a gene. This CDR3 spans 15 amino acids. Germline V lookup: CDR1 SGHNT, CDR2 YENEEA. The CDR3 nucleotides are TGTGCCAGCAGCCCGGGGACAGCTAGGCCCACTGAAGCTTTCTTT. Translating it yields CASSPGTARPTEAFF.

This rearrangement joins TRBV12-3 or TRBV12-4 to TRBJ2-3; D remains ambiguous. This CDR3 has 15 residues. V lost 2 bases and J lost 0, with 9 bases in between. The CDR3: CASSLQSVSTDTQYF. CDR3 nucleotide sequence: TGTGCCAGCAGTTTACAGAGCGTAAGCACAGATACGCAGTATTTT.